The 2 T cell receptor beta chains below come from one sample, sequenced in a study of chemoradiotherapy in HPV16-positive cancers. Data came from immunoSEQ multiplex PCR; TCRdb stores just in-frame clones and leaves some out. The sample has some 10,000 clones, approximately 70% seen once. The biological material was taken from a patient who underwent chemoradiotherapy. The receptors were sampled from a human donor with HPV-associated anogenital cancer.

V and J are TRBV9 and TRBJ2-7; no clear D. There are 14 residues in the CDR3. V was trimmed by 0 bases and J by 3 bases, leaving 10 bases between them. Germline V CDR1 and CDR2: SGDLS, YYNGEE. Written as DNA, the CDR3 is TGTGCCAGCAGCGTAGGCATAAGTAACTACGAGCAGTACTTC. Translation gives CASSVGISNYEQYF.

V usage is TRBV6-4 and J usage is TRBJ1-1; D perhaps matches TRBD1 (5 bases). Germline V gene data show CDR1 as MRHNA and CDR2 as SNTAGT. This CDR3 contains 14 residues. V gave up 6 bases and J gave up 4 bases, with 15 bases separating them. In nucleotides, the CDR3 is TGTGCCAGCAGGGGGACGGGGACGGGCACTGAAGCTTTCTTT. Translation gives CASRGTGTGTEAFF.